This T cell receptor (beta chain) was obtained from a study of regulatory T cells in long-lasting Graves disease. Study information: Treatment with antithyroid drugs for over 5 years, together with positive TSH receptor antibodies, meant persistent Graves' disease. Notes on the study in general: There were preferences for TRBV28, TRBJ1-2 and TRBJ2-5 in persistent disease. Patients whose Graves' disease persisted exhibited lower TCR diversity than those newly diagnosed.

Time point: persistent/refractory GD, antithyroid drugs over 5 years with positive TRAb. After RNA was extracted from PBMCs, the TCR library was made from it. Researchers made TCR beta libraries by using iRepertoire HTBI primers and running Arm-PCR on CDR3 regions. TCRdb reanalysed the multiplex PCR reads using MiXCR and keeps one entry per CDR3 protein. The sample records 450,000 or so distinct CDR3 sequences, roughly 20% being singletons. This clonotype was seen more than once but under ten times. Its target is not known. Germline V gene data show CDR1 as KGHSH and CDR2 as LQKENI. V was pared by 5 bases and J by 5 bases, with 4 bases of the junction left unmatched. This CDR3 is 14 amino acids long.

The clonotype was recovered from a female donor with Graves disease. The gene calls are TRBV18 and TRBJ2-7; TRBD1 matches at 12 bases. The source material was peripheral blood mononuclear cells (PBMCs), sampled when the disease was refractory, from a patient treated with antithyroid drugs. Here the CDR3 reads CASSTGTGGHEQYF. The CDR3 DNA reads as TGTGCCAGCTCAACCGGGACAGGGGGCCACGAGCAGTACTTC.